This passage covers 17 T cell receptor beta chains from one sample sequenced in a study of cytomegalovirus exposure and HLA in healthy donors. Both 60 Vbeta primers and 13 Jbeta primers went into the PCR. Produced via immunoSEQ multiplex PCR; TCRdb's table is partial and in-frame only. The table has roughly 160,000 clones, approximately 76% seen once. Sequences were obtained from PBMCs. The receptors were gathered from a man in his sixties in good health and CMV-seronegative.

The chain has TRBV19 and TRBJ2-1, with D perhaps TRBD1 (6 bases). V lost 3 bases and J lost 0, with 21 bases in between. Per the germline V gene, CDR1 is LNHDA and CDR2 is SQIVND (reference sequence). CDR3 length equals 19 residues. In nucleotides, the CDR3 is TGTGCCAGTAGTATTGGACCGGCAGGGGACCTTAGCTCCTACAATGAGCAGTTCTTC. Encoded protein: CASSIGPAGDLSSYNEQFF. The full variable domain, rest sourced from reference TRBV19 and TRBJ2-1, is DGGITQSPKYLFRKEGQNVTLSCEQNLNHDAMYWYRQDPGQGLRLIYYSQIVNDFQKGDIAEGYSVSREKKESFPLTVTSAQKNPTAFYLCASSIGPAGDLSSYNEQFFGPGTRLTVL.

The gene calls are TRBV12-2 and TRBJ1-6; the D call TRBD1 from the table was never checked on the DNA. TRBV12-2 corresponds to a pseudogene. The CDR3 consists of 16 residues. CDR3 region: CASRLAGQDFLSPLHF. The CDR3 DNA reads TGTGCAAGTCGCTTAGCCGGACAGGACTTCCTTTCACCCCTCCACTTT.

This clone has just a few counts. The gene calls are TRBV6-5 and TRBJ2-5; TRBD2 matches at 9 bases. Germline trimming cut 0 bases from V and 5 bases from J; bases unmatched to any gene: 4. This CDR3 comprises 15 residues. Germline CDR1 and CDR2: MNHEY and SVGAGI. The CDR3 here is CASSYSAGGYETQYF. The CDR3 DNA reads as TGTGCCAGCAGTTACTCAGCGGGGGGATATGAGACCCAGTACTTC.

The rearrangement uses TRBV5-8 and TRBJ2-7; perhaps TRBD2 as D (5 bases). Looked up from germline, CDR1 is SGHTS and CDR2 is YDEGEE. Trimming stripped 0 bases from V and 0 bases from J, with 16 bases between. This CDR3 is built from 17 residues. This CDR3 reads CASSLEYRVSVSYEQYF. DNA of the CDR3: TGTGCCAGCAGCTTGGAATACCGTGTTAGCGTCTCCTACGAGCAGTACTTC.

The J gene is TRBJ2-7, the V gene TRBV11-3, with D perhaps matching TRBD2 (5 bases). V gave up 2 bases and J gave up 5 bases, with 10 bases separating them. Germline V gene data show CDR1 as SGHNT and CDR2 as YENEEA. This CDR3 has 13 residues. The DNA for the CDR3 is TGTGCCAGCAGCTTATCTAGAGGGAACGAGCAGTACTTC. The encoded protein is CASSLSRGNEQYF.

CDR3 sequence (DNA): TGCGCCAGCAGCCAGGGCGATATGAACACTGAAGCTTTCTTT. Protein: CASSQGDMNTEAFF. The chain links TRBV4-3 to TRBJ1-1, with unresolved D. The ends were cut back, 3 bases at V and 0 bases at J, with 8 bases in the middle. Per the germline V gene, CDR1 is LGHNA and CDR2 is YSLEER. There are 14 residues in the CDR3.

In this sample, this clone turned up once. The V gene is TRBV11-2, the J gene TRBJ1-1, with a possible D match to TRBD1 (6 bases). Trimming pared 4 bases from V and 3 bases from J, leaving 12 bases between. The V gene's germline CDR1 is SGHAT and CDR2 FQNNGV. The CDR3 totals 14 residues. CDR3 region: CASSSLKGDTEAFF. CDR3 DNA: TGTGCCAGCAGCTCCCTTAAGGGGGACACTGAAGCTTTCTTT.

This chain connects TRBV28 to TRBJ2-5; 8 nucleotides line up with TRBD2. J gave up 1 base and V 1 base, and 2 bases lay outside the gene matches. Germline V gives CDR1 MDHEN, CDR2 SYDVKM. The length of the CDR3 is 15 residues. CDR3 sequence: CASSLSGLAQETQYF. CDR3 sequence (DNA): TGTGCCAGCAGTTTATCCGGACTAGCCCAAGAGACCCAGTACTTC.

The genes are TRBV7-2 and TRBJ2-5, with 7 bases identical to TRBD2. Losses at the gene ends were 1 base for V and 4 bases for J; bases not matched to a gene: 9. Germline CDR1 SGHTA, CDR2 FQGNSA. The length of the CDR3 is 16 residues. The CDR3 protein is CASSLGSSGVGETQYF. In nucleotides, the CDR3 is TGTGCCAGCAGCTTAGGGAGCAGCGGGGTAGGAGAGACCCAGTACTTC.

V is TRBV19 and J is TRBJ2-7; 10 positions match TRBD1. V dropped 4 bases and J dropped 0; count of bases not matched to a gene: 3. Germline V gene sequence: CDR1 LNHDA, CDR2 SQIVND (reference sequence). The CDR3 runs to 15 residues. Here the CDR3 DNA reads TGTGCCAGTAGTAAAGGGACAGGGGTCTCCTACGAGCAGTACTTC. Protein product: CASSKGTGVSYEQYF.

V usage is TRBV7-2 and J usage is TRBJ1-1; D gene ambiguous. Deletions cut 1 base from V and 1 base from J, with 7 bases between. Germline assignment: CDR1 SGHTA and CDR2 FQGNSA. This CDR3 is built from 14 residues. The CDR3 DNA follows: TGTGCCAGCAGCTTAGGACACTCGAACACTGAAGCTTTCTTT. It yields the protein CASSLGHSNTEAFF.

This clone was picked up a small number of times. The V gene is TRBV27, the J gene TRBJ2-7; 9 bases are a match to TRBD2. This CDR3 region has 15 residues. Losses at the gene ends were 3 bases for V and 2 bases for J; bases not matched to a gene: 5. Germline CDR1 MNHEY, CDR2 SMNVEV (reference sequence). The CDR3 spells CASSFRLAGPYEQYF. As DNA, the CDR3 is TGTGCCAGCAGTTTTCGGCTAGCGGGGCCCTACGAGCAGTACTTC.

A few counts support this clone. The chain carries TRBV5-1 and TRBJ1-4, with 8 bases matching TRBD1. Germline values: CDR1 SGHRS, CDR2 YFSETQ. Trimming at V came to 2 bases and at J to 6 bases, leaving 3 bases not matched to a gene. The CDR3 consists of 14 residues. The CDR3 here is CASSFETGDEKLFF. The CDR3 DNA reads TGCGCCAGCAGCTTTGAGACAGGGGATGAAAAACTGTTTTTT.

The chain is built from TRBV11-2 and TRBJ1-4, with D uncertain. Trimming left V 3 bases short and J 5 bases short, with 7 bases between. The CDR3 extends over 13 amino acids. Looked up from germline, CDR1 is SGHAT and CDR2 is FQNNGV. The CDR3 region has the DNA TGTGCCAGCAGCTTCGGGAGAAATGAAAAACTGTTTTTT. The encoded protein is CASSFGRNEKLFF.

This chain joins TRBV5-1 and TRBJ2-3; 7 nucleotides match TRBD2. The trim removed 4 bases at V and 3 bases at J, leaving 11 bases unmatched. Germline V gene sequence: CDR1 SGHRS, CDR2 YFSETQ. The CDR3 length is 16 residues. CDR3 in DNA: TGCGCCAGCAGCCCCAGCGGGGTGATCCGAACAGATACGCAGTATTTT. Its protein product is CASSPSGVIRTDTQYF.

The chain is built from TRBV12-5 and TRBJ2-1; 7 bases match TRBD2. With 1 base clipped from V and 0 bases from J, the junction kept 3 bases outside the gene matches. Germline values: CDR1 LGHNT, CDR2 FRNRAP. The CDR3 extends over 16 amino acids. The CDR3 coding sequence is TGTGCTAGTGGTTTGGGGGCTAGCGGCTCCTACAATGAGCAGTTCTTC. It codes for CASGLGASGSYNEQFF.

V and J are TRBV4-3 and TRBJ2-1; 12 bases map to TRBD2. V was clipped by 0 bases and J by 8 bases; unmatched bases: 8. The CDR3 consists of 17 residues. Germline values: CDR1 LGHNA, CDR2 YSLEER. For the CDR3, the DNA is TGCGCCAGCAGCCAAGACCCTAGCGGGAGGGCCTTAGATGAGCAGTTCTTC. Translating gives CASSQDPSGRALDEQFF.